The clone carrying this TCR beta chain was detected only a few times. Together with a sample-barcoded 5' primer, a J-beta primer mix was included in a second PCR lasting about 6 to 11 cycles. Using its own MiXCR run on the 5' RACE reads, TCRdb lists one record per CDR3 protein. The top ten hold over 3.5% of the sample, which has more than 450,000 distinct CDR3 sequences, around a quarter seen once. These data are taken from a study of blood T cells in healthy people across ages. CDR1 LGHDT and CDR2 YNNKEL come from the germline V gene (reference sequence). CDR3 length equals 16 residues. With V trimmed by 4 bases and J by 2 bases, 6 bases remained unmatched. The total RNA that was extracted per sample amounted to at least 5.5 micrograms. Separately, the same data were catalogued under a study of T cells of mothers and their children. That source notes: Within related and unrelated pairs, thymic selection shapes TCR recombination output in a similar way.

The V and J genes are TRBV3-1 and TRBJ1-4; TRBD1 matches at 8 bases. The sample was blood. The sequence derives from a boy aged 2 to 10 in good health. The CDR3 DNA reads TGTGCCAGCAGCCCCGGACAGGGTTGGACTAATGAAAAACTGTTTTTT. It encodes CASSPGQGWTNEKLFF.